In this sample, the clone carrying this T cell receptor beta chain turned up many times. This specimen comes from a study of neurological immune-mediated disorders. From the 5' RACE reads, TCRdb called clonotypes with MiXCR, one entry per CDR3 protein. The repertoire includes 75,000 to 80,000 distinct CDR3 sequences, 4.5% to 6.5% of them detected once, and roughly 2.2% sits in the top ten. Germline CDR1 is SGHRS and CDR2 is YFSETQ. The V gene end was trimmed by 0 bases and the J gene end by 8 bases; junction bases not matched to a gene: 7. This CDR3 is 15 amino acids long. The chain uses TRBV5-1 and TRBJ2-4, with 8 bases aligning to TRBD1. The receptor's source is a woman in her twenties or thirties with multiple sclerosis. Sequenced material: PBMCs. The chain's CDR3 is CASSLERQGWDIQYF. CDR3 nucleotide sequence: TGCGCCAGCAGCTTGGAGAGACAGGGGTGGGACATTCAGTACTTC.